The next 30 T cell receptor beta chains were all read from a single sample in a study of read filtering for tumor transcriptome and immune sequencing. This library used about 360 ng RNA and molecular barcoded adaptors spanning alpha/delta and beta/gamma chains. TCRdb recomputed calls from the reads with MiXCR, one row per CDR3 protein. In the table there are roughly 61,000 distinct CDR3 sequences, 9% to 15% of which are singletons. The sample consisted of a population of CD138-negative cells sorted from bone marrow. These receptors all stem from a donor at least 40 years old with multiple myeloma.

Ten or more counts support this clonotype. The chain uses TRBV7-3 and TRBJ2-1, with 14 bases aligning to TRBD2. Germline lookup yields CDR1 SGHTA and CDR2 FQGTGA. The CDR3 is 15 residues long. The V gene end was trimmed by 5 bases and the J gene end by 10 bases; junction bases not matched to a gene: 7. The CDR3 DNA reads TGTGCCAGCAGCCCAGGGACTAGCGGGGGCCGGGAGCAGTTCTTC. Protein: CASSPGTSGGREQFF.

By its share, this clonotype is medium-sized. V is TRBV7-2 and J is TRBJ2-1; D gene ambiguous. Germline V CDR1 and CDR2: SGHTA, FQGNSA. This CDR3 region has 14 residues. Trimming took off 4 bases at V and 1 base at J, with 8 bases between the two ends. For the CDR3, the DNA is TGTGCCAGCAGCTCGAGGAAATCCTACAATGAGCAGTTCTTC. Translated: CASSSRKSYNEQFF.

This clonotype was counted ten times or more. The J gene is TRBJ2-5, the V gene TRBV29-1; TRBD1 matches 8 bases. This CDR3 comprises 13 residues. Germline trimming cut 0 bases from V and 7 bases from J; bases unmatched to any gene: 4. Germline V gene lookup returns CDR1 SQVTM and CDR2 ANQGSEA. This chain's CDR3 is CSVEDRGLGTQYF. In DNA, the CDR3 is TGCAGCGTTGAAGACAGGGGGCTGGGGACCCAGTACTTC.

This clonotype was counted ten times or more. The J gene is TRBJ2-6, the V gene TRBV11-3, with a weak D call TRBD1 (6 bases). Trimming took off 1 base at V and 18 bases at J, with 16 bases between the two ends. CDR1 and CDR2 from the germline V gene are SGHNT and YENEEA. The length of the CDR3 is 13 residues. The CDR3 protein is CASSLGTAYPPTF. As DNA, the CDR3 is TGTGCCAGCAGCTTAGGGACAGCTTATCCCCCGACTTTC.

This clonotype was seen many times. The chain links TRBV5-4 to TRBJ2-3, with 11 bases identical to TRBD2. Germline V CDR1 and CDR2: SGHNT, YYREEE (reference sequence). This CDR3 has 16 amino acids. Germline trimming cut 4 bases from V and 2 bases from J; bases unmatched to any gene: 6. As DNA, the CDR3 is TGTGCCAGCAGCAATAGCGGGGGGGGAGTCACAGATACGCAGTATTTT. It is translated as CASSNSGGGVTDTQYF.

Details on this clonotype: Since a much larger clone is just one base distant, this may be a read error. This chain joins TRBV18 and TRBJ1-3, with D unclear. This CDR3 has 13 amino acids. Germline V gives CDR1 KGHSH, CDR2 LQKENI. CDR3 nucleotides: TGTGCCAGCTCACCAGAGGAGGGAAACACCATACATTTT. Its translation: CASSPEEGNTIHF. The entire variable domain, with the rest obtained from reference TRBV18 and TRBJ1-3, is as follows: NAGVMQNPRHLVRRRGQEARLRCSPMKGHSHVYWYRQLPEEGLKFMVYLQKENIIDESGMPKERFSAEFPKEGPSILRIQQVVRGDSAAYFCASSPEEGNTIHFGEGSWLTVV.

The gene calls are TRBV6-6 and TRBJ2-1; no clear D gene. In germline, CDR1 is MNHNY, CDR2 SVGAGI (reference sequence). V lost 5 bases and J 9 bases, leaving 17 bases between the germline ends. The CDR3 consists of 14 residues. DNA for the CDR3: TGTGCCAGCAGTGCTACCCTAACCAGTGGTGAGCAGTTCTTC. It yields the protein CASSATLTSGEQFF.

This clonotype was recorded a few times. The chain has TRBV27 and TRBJ1-6; a weak D match, TRBD1 (6 bases). Trimming stripped 2 bases from V and 8 bases from J, with 16 bases between. The CDR3 spans 16 residues. Germline CDR1 is MNHEY and CDR2 is SMNVEV (reference sequence). The CDR3 coding sequence is TGTGCCAGCAGTTTACCCGGACAGTTTTTCGATTCACCCCTCCACTTT. It is translated as CASSLPGQFFDSPLHF.

Remarks on this clonotype: A much larger clone is a single base away; this may be a read error. This chain uses TRBV7-6 with TRBJ1-1; D not resolved. The CDR3 spans 15 residues. Trimming took 4 bases from V and 6 from J, leaving 18 bases between them. Germline V lookup: CDR1 SGHVS, CDR2 FNYEAQ. The CDR3 region is CASSYGPSRRAEAFF. In DNA form, the CDR3 reads TGTGCCAGCAGCTACGGGCCCTCCCGGCGGGCTGAAGCTTTCTTT.

Ten or more counts support this clonotype. CDR3 DNA: TGTGCCAGCAGCTTTACCGGGACAGGGGCTAGCACAGATACGCAGTATTTT. This codes for CASSFTGTGASTDTQYF. The V gene is TRBV9, the J gene TRBJ2-3; 10 bases are a match to TRBD1. Germline-derived CDR1 and CDR2 are SGDLS and YYNGEE. The junction had 8 bases not matched to a gene; V was cut back by 4 bases and J by 0 bases. The CDR3 is 17 residues long.

This clonotype was seen repeatedly, ten times or more. The CDR3 DNA is TGTGCCAGCAGCCGGGAACTCCCGGAGACCCAGTACTTC. It is translated as CASSRELPETQYF. V is TRBV6-1 and J is TRBJ2-5; D is possibly TRBD2 (5 bases). Looked up from germline, CDR1 is MNHNS and CDR2 is SASEGT. The CDR3 is made up of 13 amino acids. The germline V and J ends were trimmed by 6 bases and 5 bases, with 13 bases remaining between them.

By sample share, this clonotype is medium-sized. The rearrangement links TRBV7-6 to TRBJ2-1; 7 nucleotides line up with TRBD2. Germline CDR1 and CDR2: SGHVS and FNYEAQ. The CDR3 length is 15 residues. J gave up 0 bases and V 5 bases, and 4 bases lay outside the gene matches. The CDR3 nucleotides are TGTGCCAGCAGCAAGCGGGGCGGCTCCTACAATGAGCAGTTCTTC. Protein sequence: CASSKRGGSYNEQFF.

A few counts support this clonotype. With a much larger clone just one base away, this may be a read error. The genes are TRBV3-1 and TRBJ2-2; possibly TRBD2 for D (5 bases). CDR1 is LGHDT, CDR2 YNNKEL, per germline (reference sequence). The CDR3 runs to 17 residues. The CDR3 DNA reads as TGTGCCAGCAGCCAAGCGGCCGTCACAGCGAACACCGGGGAGCTGTTATTT. It codes for CASSQAAVTANTGELLF.

This clonotype was recorded many times. The chain employs TRBV7-3 and TRBJ1-1; possibly TRBD1 for D (6 bases). Germline lookup yields CDR1 SGHTA and CDR2 FQGTGA. Trimming took 8 bases from V and 2 from J, leaving 15 bases between them. The CDR3 is made up of 14 amino acids. The CDR3 DNA is TGTGCCAGCGTCGAGGGCAGGGGCAACACTGAAGCTTTCTTT. This gives the protein CASVEGRGNTEAFF.

With regard to this clonotype: This likely came from a read error, as a far larger clone is one base away. The chain recombines TRBV7-2 with TRBJ1-5; unclear D gene. Per germline, CDR1 SGHTA and CDR2 FQGNSA. The CDR3 contains 14 residues. The ends were cut back, 3 bases at V and 6 bases at J, with 12 bases in the middle. CDR3 nucleotide sequence: TGTGCCAGCAGCTTTGGGTTCTCCGGTCAGCCCCAGCATTTT. Residues: CASSFGFSGQPQHF. Combining the CDR3 with reference TRBV7-2 and TRBJ1-5 gives the whole variable domain GAGVSQSPSNKVTEKGKDVELRCDPISGHTALYWYRQSLGQGLEFLIYFQGNSAPDKSGLPSDRFSAERTGGSVSTLTIQRTQQEDSAVYLCASSFGFSGQPQHFGDGTRLSIL.

Regarding this clonotype: A much larger clone differs from this one at a single base, so this may be a read error. The chain carries TRBV11-3 and TRBJ2-2; D may be TRBD1 (5 bases). The CDR3 runs to 17 residues. V lost 0 bases to trimming and J lost 4 bases, with 15 bases between them. In germline, CDR1 is SGHNT, CDR2 YENEEA. The CDR3 reads CASSLDLQGLSTGELFF. CDR3 DNA: TGTGCCAGCAGCTTAGATCTCCAGGGTTTGAGCACCGGGGAGCTGTTTTTT.

CDR3 nucleotide sequence: TGTGCCAGCAGTTACTCGCATACAGGGGACCTAGACTACCAAGAGACCCAGTACTTC. This gives the protein CASSYSHTGDLDYQETQYF. The chain couples TRBV6-6 to TRBJ2-5, with TRBD1 matching over 7 bases. This CDR3 has 19 amino acids. The J segment lost 0 bases and the V segment lost 0 bases, leaving 13 bases of the junction unmatched. Germline-derived CDR1 and CDR2 are MNHNY and SVGAGI (reference sequence).

With respect to this clonotype: A much more abundant neighbour one base away suggests this may be a read error. The rearrangement links TRBV15 to TRBJ1-2, with D perhaps matching TRBD1 (6 bases). This CDR3 region has 14 residues. Trimming removed 0 bases from V and 8 bases from J, with 13 bases in between. CDR1 and CDR2 from the germline V gene are LNHNV and YYDKDF (reference sequence). This CDR3 is CATSREGQGLGYTF. The DNA of the CDR3 is TGTGCCACCAGCAGAGAAGGGCAGGGGTTAGGCTACACCTTC.

This clonotype was detected many times. The chain couples TRBV9 to TRBJ2-5; D is unresolved. The CDR3 has 14 amino acids. Trimming left V 3 bases short and J 5 bases short, with 14 bases between. From germline, CDR1 is SGDLS and CDR2 YYNGEE. This chain's CDR3 is CASSGGREEETQYF. CDR3 DNA: TGTGCCAGCAGCGGTGGGCGCGAAGAGGAGACCCAGTACTTC.

The chain links TRBV28 to TRBJ2-7, with 10 positions matching TRBD2. This CDR3 has 13 residues. Germline trimming cut 11 bases from V and 7 bases from J; bases unmatched to any gene: 11. Germline V gives CDR1 MDHEN, CDR2 SYDVKM. CDR3 in amino acids: CAGMSGGAREQYF. The CDR3 nucleotides are TGTGCCGGAATGAGCGGGGGGGCTCGAGAGCAGTACTTC.

The table lists this clonotype with many counts. The conserved final phenylalanine or tryptophan is absent from the CDR3, which likely points to a read error. V gene TRBV5-1 combines with J gene TRBJ1-4; no clear D. This CDR3 has 16 amino acids. Trimming shortened V by 4 bases and J by 7 bases, and 20 bases separated the two germline ends. Germline V lookup: CDR1 SGHRS, CDR2 YFSETQ. The CDR3 here is CASSPGRGNDGEKLFL. CDR3 sequence (DNA): TGCGCCAGCAGCCCCGGGAGAGGGAATGATGGTGAAAAACTGTTTCTT.

This clonotype was seen at least ten times. The rearrangement uses TRBV7-9 and TRBJ1-4; D remains ambiguous. V lost 1 base and J 5 bases, leaving 8 bases between the germline ends. The CDR3 spans 14 residues. The germline V gene encodes CDR1 SEHNR and CDR2 FQNEAQ (reference sequence). CDR3 bases: TGTGCCAGCAGCTTAGACAGAGTGAATGAAAAACTGTTTTTT. Translation gives CASSLDRVNEKLFF.

This clonotype was detected only a few times. The chain employs TRBV7-3 and TRBJ2-6; the D is unclear. CDR3 size: 15 residues. Germline V gene lookup returns CDR1 SGHTA and CDR2 FQGTGA. The ends were cut back, 4 bases at V and 0 bases at J, with 7 bases in the middle. The CDR3 bases are TGTGCCAGCAGCTCAGAGTTCTCTGGGGCCAACGTCCTGACTTTC. Its translation is CASSSEFSGANVLTF.

This clonotype was recorded many times. The chain carries TRBV5-6 and TRBJ2-1, with 8 nucleotides matching TRBD2. The V segment lost 5 bases and the J segment 4 bases; nucleotides outside the gene matches: 17. The CDR3 length is 18 residues. From germline, CDR1 is SGHDT and CDR2 YYEEEE. The CDR3 sequence: CASSRGPPGTRAYNEQFF. CDR3 bases: TGTGCCAGCAGTCGCGGTCCTCCCGGGACTAGGGCATACAATGAGCAGTTCTTC.

Notes on this clonotype: A much larger clone differs by one base, so this may be a read error. The conserved phenylalanine or tryptophan is not found at the CDR3 terminus, so this likely reflects a read error. This chain joins TRBV2 and TRBJ2-5; D ambiguous. The CDR3 has 11 residues. The V and J ends lost 6 bases and 4 bases respectively, with 6 bases between them. Germline values: CDR1 SNHLY, CDR2 FYNNEI. Written as DNA, the CDR3 is TGTGCCAGCAGGGAGCGAGAGACCCAGTACCTC. Protein product: CASRERETQYL.

This clonotype was counted ten times or more. DNA of the CDR3: TGTGCCATCAGTGGAGGGGAGACAGGGGGCAATCAGCCCCAGCATTTT. Residues: CAISGGETGGNQPQHF. The V call is TRBV10-3, the J call TRBJ1-5; 8 nucleotides agree with TRBD1. V shed 4 bases, J shed 2 bases, and the junction held 7 bases outside the gene matches. CDR1 and CDR2 from the germline V gene are ENHRY and SYGVKD. The CDR3 has 16 amino acids.

The CDR3 is CASSRRGDLNTEAFF. DNA of the CDR3: TGTGCCAGCTCACGCAGGGGAGACTTAAACACTGAAGCTTTCTTT. The chain recombines TRBV18 with TRBJ1-1, with D possibly matching TRBD1 (6 bases). Trimming took 4 bases from V and 2 from J, leaving 14 bases between them. This CDR3 has 15 residues. The germline gives CDR1 KGHSH, CDR2 LQKENI. The full variable domain, rest sourced from reference TRBV18 and TRBJ1-1, is NAGVMQNPRHLVRRRGQEARLRCSPMKGHSHVYWYRQLPEEGLKFMVYLQKENIIDESGMPKERFSAEFPKEGPSILRIQQVVRGDSAAYFCASSRRGDLNTEAFFGQGTRLTVV.

At least ten counts were recorded for this clonotype. This chain connects TRBV24-1 to TRBJ2-3; D may be TRBD2 (6 bases). Germline CDR1 is KGHDR and CDR2 is SFDVKD. Trimming removed 0 bases at V and 3 bases at J, with 12 bases between. This CDR3 spans 16 amino acids. CDR3 coding DNA: TGTGCCACCAGTGATTTGCGGAGGGGAGAGACAGATACGCAGTATTTT. This gives the protein CATSDLRRGETDTQYF.

This clonotype was seen many times. J is TRBJ2-2 and V is TRBV7-3, with D perhaps matching TRBD1 (6 bases). Trimming took off 3 bases at V and 7 bases at J, with 12 bases between the two ends. Germline V lookup: CDR1 SGHTA, CDR2 FQGTGA. The CDR3 consists of 14 residues. The CDR3 DNA follows: TGTGCCAGCAGCTTCCAGGGGTCGGACGGGGAGCTGTTTTTT. It yields the protein CASSFQGSDGELFF.

Many counts were recorded for this clonotype. This rearrangement joins TRBV6-5 to TRBJ1-2, with TRBD1 matching 8 bases. The germline CDR1 and CDR2 sequences are MNHEY and SVGAGI. CDR3 length: 14 residues. The V segment lost 5 bases and the J segment 7 bases; nucleotides outside the gene matches: 9. The chain's CDR3 is CASSQSDRAIGYTF. CDR3 nucleotides: TGTGCCAGCAGTCAATCGGACAGGGCGATTGGCTACACCTTC.